The sequence of this TCR beta chain was determined in a study of vaccination and CD4 T cells after COVID-19. Study information: The cells were exposed to overlapping spike peptides originating from SARS-CoV-2, HCoV-NL63, HCoV-OC43 and HCoV-229E for stimulation. A CEFX pool, an HIV-1 Nef pool, or no peptide went to control cultures.

An Oncomine TCR Beta short-read assay was used to sequence the DNA from cultured CD4+ T cells. Genomic DNA extraction was carried out from cultured CD4+ T cells. MiXCR was run by TCRdb on the PCR reads, yielding one entry per CDR3 protein. The repertoire holds 7,500 to 10,000 distinct CDR3 sequences, just under 35% seen once, with over 15% in the top ten. Treatment reported: approximately nine-day PBMC culture with coronavirus spike peptide pools or control peptides (ViraFEST assay). It was before the COVID-19 pandemic (2011-2018) that the unexposed donor's CD4+ T cells were collected. Via ViraFEST, peptide pools expanded antigen-specific T cells before TCR sequencing. This clonotype appeared a few times. The antigen is unknown. Sequenced material: CD4+ T cells from blood, cultured in vitro. The receptor was derived from a human donor in good health.

CDR3 in DNA: TGTGCCAGCAGTCCGACCCGGGACAGGGGAGTGGAGACCCAGTACTTC. This sequence encodes CASSPTRDRGVETQYF. V and J are TRBV6-1 and TRBJ2-5, with TRBD1 matching over 10 bases. The V gene's germline CDR1 is MNHNS and CDR2 SASEGT. CDR3 length: 16 amino acids. Unmatched junction bases numbered 11, after V lost 5 bases and J lost 5 bases.